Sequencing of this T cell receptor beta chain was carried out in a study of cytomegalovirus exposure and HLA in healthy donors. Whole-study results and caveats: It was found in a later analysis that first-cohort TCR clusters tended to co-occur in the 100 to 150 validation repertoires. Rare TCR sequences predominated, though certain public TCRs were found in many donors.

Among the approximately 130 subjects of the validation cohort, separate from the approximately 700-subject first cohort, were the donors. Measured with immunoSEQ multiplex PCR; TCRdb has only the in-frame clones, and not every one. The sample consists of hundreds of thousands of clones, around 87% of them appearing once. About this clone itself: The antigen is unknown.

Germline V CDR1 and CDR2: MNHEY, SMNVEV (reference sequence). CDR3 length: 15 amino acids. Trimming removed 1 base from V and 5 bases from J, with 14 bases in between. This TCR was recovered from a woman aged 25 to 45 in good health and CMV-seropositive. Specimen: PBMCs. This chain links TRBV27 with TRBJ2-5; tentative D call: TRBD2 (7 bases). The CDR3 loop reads CASSLLGGGGETQYF. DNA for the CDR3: TGTGCCAGCAGTTTATTGGGCGGGGGCGGGGAGACCCAGTACTTC.